What follows are 31 T cell receptor beta chains derived from one specimen sequenced in a study of CD4 T cells in relation to SARS-CoV-2 and coronaviruses. No antigen has been assigned to these receptors. Clones were read by immunoSEQ multiplex PCR, and TCRdb kept only the in-frame ones, dropping some. The sample contains roughly 17,000 clones, over 65% of which appear only once. The unexposed donors gave CD4+ T cells in about 2011-2018, prior to COVID-19. Isolation of CD4+ T cells took place after about eleven days in culture. What was sequenced was CD4+ T cells from PBMCs, cultured in vitro. All receptors derive from a human donor in good health.

This clone was seen just once. This chain links TRBV5-5 with TRBJ2-7, with 12 bases fitting TRBD1. V shed 0 bases, J shed 5 bases, and the junction held 6 bases outside the gene matches. This CDR3 comprises 16 residues. The V gene's germline CDR1 is SGHKS and CDR2 YYEKEE (reference sequence). The chain's CDR3 is CASSLGMGQGADEQYF. The CDR3 region has the DNA TGTGCCAGCAGCTTGGGCATGGGACAGGGGGCAGACGAGCAGTACTTC.

This chain joins TRBV5-1 and TRBJ1-1; no reliable D call. The V gene's germline CDR1 is SGHRS and CDR2 YFSETQ. This CDR3 contains 13 residues. V lost 1 base to trimming and J lost 1 base, with 5 bases between them. The CDR3 sequence: CASSLHQNTEAFF. CDR3 DNA sequence: TGCGCCAGCAGCTTGCATCAGAACACTGAAGCTTTCTTT.

This clone was counted a few times. The rearrangement uses TRBV29-1 and TRBJ1-3; D ambiguous. The germline V gene has CDR1 SQVTM and CDR2 ANQGSEA. The CDR3 extends over 13 amino acids. The V gene lost 4 bases and the J gene lost 4 bases, with 11 bases spanning the gap. CDR3 sequence reads: CSVVAGFGNTIYF. The CDR3 nucleotides read TGCAGCGTTGTTGCGGGGTTCGGAAACACCATATATTTT.

The V call is TRBV3-1 (or the pseudogene TRBV3-2), the J call TRBJ1-1; D might be TRBD1 (5 bases). Trimming took 0 bases from V and 6 from J, leaving 14 bases between them. This CDR3 spans 15 amino acids. Germline values: CDR1 LGHDT, CDR2 YNNKEL (reference sequence). CDR3 bases: TGTGCCAGCAGCCAAGAGGGGGTCCGGTCCGCTGAAGCTTTCTTT. Translation gives CASSQEGVRSAEAFF.

The chain uses TRBV2 and TRBJ2-1; 13 nucleotides align to TRBD2. V was pared by 7 bases and J by 10 bases, with 7 bases of the junction left unmatched. The CDR3 length is 14 residues. CDR1 is SNHLY, CDR2 FYNNEI, per germline. Here the CDR3 DNA reads TGTGCCAGCACCCGACTAGCGGGAGGTGGGGAGCAGTTCTTC. Translated: CASTRLAGGGEQFF.

The chain couples TRBV20-1 to TRBJ2-7; 10 bases agree with TRBD2. The CDR3 length is 15 residues. Germline V CDR1 and CDR2: DFQATT, SNEGSKA (reference sequence). V gave up 3 bases and J gave up 4 bases; unmatched junction bases: 9. The CDR3 nucleotides read TGCAGTGCTAGTACGTCTAGCGGGAGTAGATACGAGCAGTACTTC. The encoded protein is CSASTSSGSRYEQYF.

Only a few counts were recorded for this clone. The gene calls are TRBV19 and TRBJ1-3; D gene uncertain. Germline CDR1 is LNHDA and CDR2 is SQIVND (reference sequence). V dropped 1 base and J dropped 3 bases, with 7 bases sitting between them. The CDR3 is 14 residues long. CDR3 residues: CASSIGPDGNTIYF. CDR3 DNA: TGTGCCAGTAGTATAGGACCGGATGGAAACACCATATATTTT.

The chain uses TRBV5-6 and TRBJ2-7; TRBD1 might be the D (6 bases). The CDR3 has 13 amino acids. Looked up from germline, CDR1 is SGHDT and CDR2 is YYEEEE. Trimming cost V 4 bases and J 0 bases, with 8 bases left between them. CDR3 amino acids: CASSTDSSYEQYF. The CDR3 nucleotides read TGTGCCAGCAGCACGGACAGCTCCTACGAGCAGTACTTC.

The gene calls are TRBV6-5 and TRBJ2-1; 9 nucleotides agree with TRBD1. The CDR3 totals 14 residues. Trimming took 7 bases from V and 10 from J; bases not matched to a gene: 11. The germline CDR1 and CDR2 sequences are MNHEY and SVGAGI. CDR3 amino acids: CASNPGQGFEEQFF. The CDR3, as DNA: TGTGCCAGCAATCCGGGACAGGGATTCGAGGAGCAGTTCTTC.

V is TRBV5-1 and J is TRBJ2-1; D might be TRBD1 (6 bases). The CDR3 is made up of 14 amino acids. Trimming cost V 4 bases and J 8 bases, with 16 bases left between them. Germline values: CDR1 SGHRS, CDR2 YFSETQ. Here the CDR3 reads CASSPNPGVDEQFF. CDR3 nucleotide sequence: TGCGCCAGCAGCCCAAACCCAGGGGTTGATGAGCAGTTCTTC.

The chain carries TRBV2 and TRBJ2-7, with 8 bases lining up with TRBD1. Unmatched junction bases numbered 7, after V lost 4 bases and J lost 2 bases. The CDR3 sequence is 15 residues long. Germline CDR1 and CDR2: SNHLY and FYNNEI. CDR3 sequence (DNA): TGTGCCAGCAGTGTAGACAGGGGAAAAGCCTACGAGCAGTACTTC. This encodes CASSVDRGKAYEQYF.

The rearrangement links TRBV2 to TRBJ1-4; D unresolved. CDR3 length: 14 residues. The germline gives CDR1 SNHLY, CDR2 FYNNEI. V shed 3 bases and J shed 4 bases, with 9 bases lying between them. The CDR3 nucleotides read TGTGCCAGCAGTGAGCGGTATAGTAATGAAAAACTGTTTTTT. This codes for CASSERYSNEKLFF.

The chain is built from TRBV18 and TRBJ2-1; the match to TRBD2 covers 13 bases. Germline V gives CDR1 KGHSH, CDR2 LQKENI. The CDR3 runs 19 residues. After removal of 2 bases from V and 5 bases from J, the junction contained 12 bases not matched to a gene. The CDR3 sequence: CASSPSTQTSGRSHNEQFF. CDR3 nucleotide sequence: TGTGCCAGCTCACCATCCACTCAGACTAGCGGGAGGTCCCACAATGAGCAGTTCTTC.

V is TRBV30 and J is TRBJ1-1; D ambiguous. This CDR3 has 11 residues. The V and J ends lost 0 bases and 2 bases respectively, with 1 base between them. The V gene's germline CDR1 is GTSNPN and CDR2 SVGIG (reference sequence). The CDR3 coding sequence is TGTGCCTGGAGTGTAAACACTGAAGCTTTCTTT. Its protein is CAWSVNTEAFF.

This chain joins TRBV19 and TRBJ2-1, with 11 bases that match TRBD2. With 7 bases clipped from V and 4 bases from J, the junction kept 24 bases outside the gene matches. Germline assignment: CDR1 LNHDA and CDR2 SQIVND (reference sequence). The CDR3 totals 21 residues. CDR3 bases: TGTGCCAGTATAGTTGACGTAGCGGGAGGGCTATCTTTAGGGGATTACAATGAGCAGTTCTTC. This sequence encodes CASIVDVAGGLSLGDYNEQFF.

The genes are TRBV15 and TRBJ1-1; TRBD1 matches at 7 bases. This CDR3 comprises 13 residues. Germline-derived CDR1 and CDR2 are LNHNV and YYDKDF (reference sequence). The junction had 4 bases not matched to a gene; V was cut back by 3 bases and J by 6 bases. The CDR3 DNA reads TGTGCCACCAGCAGTAACAGGGGATCTGAAGCTTTCTTT. It encodes CATSSNRGSEAFF.

This clone was seen once. This chain joins TRBV28 and TRBJ2-4; D possibly uses TRBD1 or TRBD2 (5 bases each). The germline V and J ends were trimmed by 8 bases and 0 bases, with 17 bases remaining between them. The CDR3 has 16 residues. Per the germline V gene, CDR1 is MDHEN and CDR2 is SYDVKM. The CDR3 bases are TGTGCCAGCCAACAACCTATGGGGGTAGCCAAAAACATTCAGTACTTC. Protein product: CASQQPMGVAKNIQYF.

The chain combines TRBV7-9 with TRBJ2-5; 7 positions match TRBD2. The CDR3 is made up of 15 amino acids. After removal of 5 bases from V and 5 bases from J, the junction contained 11 bases not matched to a gene. Germline V gene data show CDR1 as SEHNR and CDR2 as FQNEAQ (reference sequence). CDR3 amino acids: CASSPPGRGEETQYF. CDR3 nucleotides: TGTGCCAGCAGCCCCCCAGGACGGGGGGAGGAGACCCAGTACTTC.

The chain uses TRBV19 and TRBJ1-1; D is perhaps TRBD1 (6 bases). V was trimmed by 4 bases and J by 1 base, leaving 13 bases between them. The CDR3 sequence is 15 residues long. The germline CDR1 and CDR2 sequences are LNHDA and SQIVND (reference sequence). CDR3 sequence reads: CASSRQGLKNTEAFF. CDR3 sequence (DNA): TGTGCCAGTAGTAGGCAGGGGTTAAAGAACACTGAAGCTTTCTTT.

The chain couples TRBV7-9 to TRBJ2-1; a weak D match, TRBD2 (6 bases). Germline V lookup: CDR1 SEHNR, CDR2 FQNEAQ (reference sequence). The CDR3 is 14 residues long. CDR3 amino acids: CATFLTGAYNEQFF. The CDR3 DNA reads as TGTGCTACTTTCTTAACGGGGGCCTACAATGAGCAGTTCTTC.

The chain is built from TRBV6-5 and TRBJ1-6; TRBD1 aligns across 9 bases. J gave up 8 bases and V 2 bases, and 4 bases lay outside the gene matches. Germline V gene data show CDR1 as MNHEY and CDR2 as SVGAGI. The CDR3 totals 15 residues. CDR3 bases: TGTGCCAGCAGTTACCGGACAGGGGCCGATTCACCCCTCCACTTT. Protein: CASSYRTGADSPLHF.

This clone was counted a few times. This rearrangement joins TRBV19 to TRBJ1-5; 8 bases map to TRBD1. The V segment lost 6 bases and the J segment 5 bases; nucleotides outside the gene matches: 6. The germline V gene encodes CDR1 LNHDA and CDR2 SQIVND (reference sequence). The CDR3 covers 14 residues. The CDR3 DNA is TGTGCCAGTAGGTCCGACAGGGGCCATCAGCCCCAGCATTTT. Protein sequence: CASRSDRGHQPQHF.

The V call is TRBV28, the J call TRBJ2-1; 9 nucleotides line up with TRBD2. V lost 9 bases to trimming and J lost 2 bases; unmatched junction nucleotides: 8. CDR1 and CDR2 (germline): MDHEN, SYDVKM. This CDR3 comprises 15 residues. CDR3 DNA sequence: TGTGCCAGTTCCCAGGCGGGAGGGGCCTACAATGAGCAGTTCTTC. Protein: CASSQAGGAYNEQFF.

This sequence joins TRBV13 and TRBJ1-1; 7 nucleotides line up with TRBD1. The germline gives CDR1 PRHDT, CDR2 FYEKMQ (reference sequence). The junction had 2 bases not matched to a gene; V was cut back by 3 bases and J by 4 bases. The CDR3 has 13 residues. The CDR3 nucleotides are TGTGCCAGCAGCTTCAACAGGGGCACTGAAGCTTTCTTT. The encoded protein is CASSFNRGTEAFF.

The rearrangement uses TRBV7-8 and TRBJ2-5, with 9 bases identical to TRBD2. The V and J ends lost 8 bases and 3 bases, in that order; junction bases with no gene match: 10. This CDR3 is 15 amino acids long. Germline V gene sequence: CDR1 SGHVS, CDR2 FQNEAQ. The CDR3 spells CASFPRAGGKETQYF. CDR3 DNA: TGTGCCAGCTTCCCCCGAGCGGGAGGCAAAGAGACCCAGTACTTC.

CDR3: CASRRGTGDSYEQYF. CDR3 nucleotides: TGTGCCAGCAGACGAGGGACAGGCGATAGCTACGAGCAGTACTTC. This sequence joins TRBV6-5 and TRBJ2-7, with TRBD1 matching over 8 bases. CDR1 is MNHEY and CDR2 is SVGAGI in the germline V gene. Unmatched junction bases numbered 10, after V lost 6 bases and J lost 3 bases. The CDR3 extends over 15 amino acids.

The chain employs TRBV5-1 and TRBJ2-5, with TRBD1 identical over 7 bases. After removal of 7 bases from V and 3 bases from J, the junction contained 6 bases not matched to a gene. Germline V gene data show CDR1 as SGHRS and CDR2 as YFSETQ. The CDR3 is 13 amino acids. Here the CDR3 DNA reads TGCGCCAGCGGCCGGACAGGAGAAGAGACCCAGTACTTC. Translating gives CASGRTGEETQYF.

The V and J genes are TRBV14 and TRBJ1-1, with 9 bases identical to TRBD1. Germline V lookup: CDR1 SGHDN, CDR2 FVKESK. The CDR3 covers 18 residues. Trimming at V came to 4 bases and at J to 5 bases, leaving 17 bases not matched to a gene. The CDR3 coding sequence is TGTGCCAGCAGCCCTTTCACAGGGGGCCTTGGGGCGATTACTGAAGCTTTCTTT. This gives the protein CASSPFTGGLGAITEAFF.

The rearrangement joins TRBV11-2 to TRBJ2-1; D gene ambiguous. The germline CDR1 and CDR2 sequences are SGHAT and FQNNGV. V was shortened by 0 bases and J by 3 bases, with 9 bases between the two germline ends. The CDR3 extends over 15 amino acids. The CDR3 DNA sequence: TGTGCCAGCAGCTTAGATGCTGACGGCTACAATGAGCAGTTCTTC. Encoded protein: CASSLDADGYNEQFF.

This chain uses TRBV6-5 with TRBJ2-6, with unresolved D. With 6 bases removed from V and 0 bases from J, the gap between germline ends came to 3 bases. Per germline, CDR1 MNHEY and CDR2 SVGAGI. This CDR3 has 13 residues. The CDR3 loop is CASRRSGANVLTF. In nucleotides, the CDR3 is TGTGCCAGCAGGCGCTCTGGGGCCAACGTCCTGACTTTC.

CDR3 sequence reads: CASRLAGVSGELFF. CDR3 sequence (DNA): TGTGCCAGCAGGCTAGCGGGAGTCAGCGGGGAGCTGTTTTTT. V and J are TRBV6-5 and TRBJ2-2; 10 positions agree with TRBD2. CDR3 length: 14 amino acids. Germline V CDR1 and CDR2: MNHEY, SVGAGI. V lost 6 bases, J lost 7 bases, and 5 bases stayed unmatched.